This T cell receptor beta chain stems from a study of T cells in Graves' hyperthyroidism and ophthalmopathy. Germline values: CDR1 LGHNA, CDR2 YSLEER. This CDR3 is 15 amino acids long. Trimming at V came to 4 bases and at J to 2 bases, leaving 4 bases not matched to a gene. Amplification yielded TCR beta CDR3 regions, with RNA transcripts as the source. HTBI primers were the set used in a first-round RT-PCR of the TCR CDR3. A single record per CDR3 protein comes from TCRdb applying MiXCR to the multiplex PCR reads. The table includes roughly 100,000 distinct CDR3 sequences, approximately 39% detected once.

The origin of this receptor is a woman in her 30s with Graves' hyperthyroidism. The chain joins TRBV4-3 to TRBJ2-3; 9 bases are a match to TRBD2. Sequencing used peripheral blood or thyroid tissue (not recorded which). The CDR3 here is CASSRTSGLTDTQYF. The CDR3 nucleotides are TGCGCCAGCAGCCGTACTAGCGGGCTCACAGATACGCAGTATTTT.